A selection of T cell receptor beta chains follows, all from one sample in a study of T cells in Graves' hyperthyroidism and ophthalmopathy. One entry per CDR3 protein results from TCRdb running MiXCR on the multiplex PCR reads. The data hold 460,000 or so distinct CDR3 sequences, with approximately 15% observed a single time. Sequencing was carried out using blood. These receptors all stem from a woman under 30 with Graves' hyperthyroidism. Both conserved end residues are part of each CDR3. The D gene is left open where the match is weak. Not all rows give a size; the values are once, few, many and, for expanded clones, a class.

D,size,V,J,length,CDR3,DNA
NA,many,TRBV12-3/TRBV12-4,TRBJ2-5,15,CASSPILREQETQYF,TGTGCCAGCAGCCCCATCCTAAGGGAACAAGAGACCCAGTACTTC
NA,many,TRBV29-1,TRBJ2-7,13,CSVVAGSTYEQYF,TGCAGCGTTGTAGCAGGGTCTACCTACGAGCAGTACTTC
NA,NA,TRBV12-3/TRBV12-4,TRBJ2-1,14,CASRSLRTADEQFF,TGTGCCAGCAGGTCTTTACGTACGGCAGATGAGCAGTTCTTC
NA,many,TRBV7-3,TRBJ2-5,16,CASSLLGLGFQETQYF,TGTGCCAGCAGCTTACTCGGACTGGGTTTTCAAGAGACCCAGTACTTC
TRBD2,many,TRBV7-2,TRBJ2-1,15,CASSFSGLAYYEQFF,TGTGCCAGCAGCTTTTCCGGACTAGCTTATTATGAGCAGTTCTTC
NA,many,TRBV2,TRBJ1-1,14,CASSVQGWGTEAFF,TGTGCCAGCAGTGTACAGGGCTGGGGCACTGAAGCTTTCTTT
NA,NA,TRBV14,TRBJ1-3,12,CASSPRRNTIYF,TGTGCCAGCAGCCCTAGGCGAAACACCATATATTTT
NA,many,TRBV6-5,TRBJ1-1,13,CASSYRQLTEAFF,TGTGCCAGCAGTTACAGGCAGCTCACTGAAGCTTTCTTT
NA,many,TRBV5-1,TRBJ2-5,14,CASSLGQNQETQYF,TGTGCCAGCAGTTTGGGGCAGAACCAAGAGACCCAGTACTTC
TRBD2,NA,TRBV5-4,TRBJ2-3,17,CASSSRLAGAATDTQYF,TGTGCCAGCAGCTCGAGACTAGCGGGAGCGGCCACAGATACGCAGTATTTT
TRBD1,few,TRBV4-1,TRBJ2-5,15,CASSRRDRVGETQYF,TGCGCCAGCAGCCGGCGGGACAGGGTGGGAGAGACCCAGTACTTC
TRBD1,many,TRBV30,TRBJ1-1,14,CAWSWGQGNTEAFF,TGTGCCTGGAGCTGGGGACAGGGGAACACTGAAGCTTTCTTT
NA,few,TRBV27,TRBJ1-5,15,CASSPGRPPNQPQHF,TGTGCCAGCAGTCCCGGGAGACCTCCTAATCAGCCCCAGCATTTT
NA,few,TRBV7-6,TRBJ2-7,13,CASSLNPSYEQYF,TGTGCCAGCAGCTTAAACCCCTCCTACGAGCAGTACTTC
TRBD2,many,TRBV20-1,TRBJ2-1,14,CSATGTSEGDEQFF,TGCAGTGCTACGGGGACTAGCGAAGGGGATGAGCAGTTCTTC
NA,many,TRBV19,TRBJ2-3,16,CASSITAGKGTDTQYF,TGTGCCAGTAGTATCACGGCAGGGAAAGGCACAGATACGCAGTATTTT
NA,few,TRBV12-3/TRBV12-4,TRBJ2-1,11,CANSHPAEQFF,TGTGCCAACAGCCACCCCGCTGAGCAGTTCTTC
NA,NA,TRBV19,TRBJ2-2,15,CASSIQFVNTGELFF,TGTGCCAGTAGTATCCAGTTCGTGAACACCGGGGAGCTGTTTTTT
TRBD2,NA,TRBV12-3/TRBV12-4,TRBJ2-2,17,CASSLETSGRNTGELFF,TGTGCCAGCAGTTTAGAAACTAGCGGGAGGAACACCGGGGAGCTGTTTTTT
TRBD1,many,TRBV12-3/TRBV12-4,TRBJ1-1,16,CASSLGPGTGHTEAFF,TGTGCCAGCAGTTTGGGGCCGGGGACAGGGCACACTGAAGCTTTCTTT
NA,NA,TRBV6-2/TRBV6-3,TRBJ2-7,13,CASSEAPSYEQYF,TGTGCCAGCAGCGAGGCTCCCTCCTACGAGCAGTACTTC
NA,few,TRBV10-2,TRBJ2-1,14,CASTTGSSYNEQFF,TGCGCCAGCACGACGGGTAGCTCCTACAATGAGCAGTTCTTC
NA,many,TRBV4-1,TRBJ2-1,17,CASSQVVGGISYNEQFF,TGCGCCAGCAGCCAAGTTGTGGGCGGGATCTCCTACAATGAGCAGTTCTTC
NA,NA,TRBV6-2/TRBV6-3,TRBJ2-4,15,CASSYSIRTRNIQYF,TGTGCCAGCAGTTACTCGATTCGGACGAGGAACATTCAGTACTTC
TRBD1,many,TRBV3-1,TRBJ1-3,15,CASSRGGTAGNTIYF,TGTGCCAGCAGCCGAGGCGGGACAGCTGGAAACACCATATATTTT
NA,many,TRBV12-3/TRBV12-4,TRBJ1-3,15,CATWGEQGSGNTIYF,TGTGCCACTTGGGGAGAACAGGGATCGGGAAACACCATATATTTT
NA,many,TRBV19,TRBJ1-1,14,CASSIPRMNTEAFF,TGTGCCAGTAGTATTCCCCGTATGAACACTGAAGCTTTCTTT
TRBD2,NA,TRBV7-9,TRBJ2-2,16,CASSSGTSGHTGELFF,TGTGCCAGCAGCTCGGGGACTAGCGGACACACCGGGGAGCTGTTTTTT
NA,many,TRBV9,TRBJ1-4,15,CASSWGTATNEKLFF,TGTGCCAGCAGTTGGGGGACCGCAACTAATGAAAAACTGTTTTTT
TRBD2,many,TRBV6-1,TRBJ2-5,14,CASSGLAGVETQYF,TGTGCCAGCAGTGGCCTAGCGGGAGTGGAGACCCAGTACTTC
NA,many,TRBV6-2/TRBV6-3,TRBJ2-1,15,CASSGPGTRYNEQFF,TGTGCCAGCAGCGGACCCGGGACCAGGTACAATGAGCAGTTCTTC
NA,many,TRBV12-3/TRBV12-4,TRBJ2-2,15,CASRPLSGAGGELFF,TGTGCCAGCAGACCCTTATCGGGAGCGGGCGGGGAGCTGTTTTTT
TRBD1,few,TRBV20-1,TRBJ1-2,15,CSARGQGGGLVGYTF,TGCAGTGCTAGAGGACAGGGGGGAGGTCTGGTTGGCTACACCTTC
NA,many,TRBV11-3,TRBJ1-3,16,CASSLGPPGTGNTIYF,TGTGCCAGCAGCTTAGGTCCCCCAGGGACTGGAAACACCATATATTTT
NA,NA,TRBV12-3/TRBV12-4,TRBJ2-2,17,CASTLDGGTAYPGELFF,TGTGCCAGCACCTTGGACGGGGGGACAGCTTATCCCGGGGAGCTGTTTTTT
NA,many,TRBV5-1,TRBJ2-2,15,CASSLDRANTGELFF,TGCGCCAGCAGCTTGGACAGGGCGAACACCGGGGAGCTGTTTTTT
TRBD1,many,TRBV14,TRBJ2-5,16,CASSQGETGGMETQYF,TGTGCCAGCAGCCAAGGGGAGACAGGGGGCATGGAGACCCAGTACTTC
TRBD1,many,TRBV12-3/TRBV12-4,TRBJ2-1,15,CASSPAGQGRYEQFF,TGTGCCAGCAGTCCGGCGGGACAGGGGAGGTATGAGCAGTTCTTC
NA,many,TRBV29-1,TRBJ1-1,11,CSVLLVKGAFF,TGCAGCGTTTTGCTCGTTAAGGGCGCTTTCTTT
TRBD1,many,TRBV11-2,TRBJ1-1,14,CASSPPTGYAEAFF,TGTGCCAGCAGCCCCCCGACAGGGTACGCTGAAGCTTTCTTT
NA,NA,TRBV19,TRBJ2-2,15,CASSLVLGDTGELFF,TGTGCCAGTAGCCTAGTTCTGGGAGACACCGGGGAGCTGTTTTTT
TRBD2,NA,TRBV19,TRBJ2-1,19,CASSIVPGGAFGVSNEQFF,TGTGCCAGTAGTATTGTACCGGGAGGGGCTTTTGGGGTGTCCAATGAGCAGTTCTTC
TRBD2,NA,TRBV7-6,TRBJ2-5,16,CASSLNEREGGETQYF,TGTGCCAGCAGCCTAAATGAGCGGGAGGGAGGAGAGACCCAGTACTTC
TRBD1,many,TRBV2,TRBJ1-2,14,CASRETGQGYGYTF,TGTGCCAGCAGGGAAACGGGACAGGGCTATGGCTACACCTTC
NA,few,TRBV19,TRBJ2-7,14,CASSGGAEVSEQYF,TGTGCCAGTAGTGGCGGGGCGGAGGTCTCCGAGCAGTACTTC
TRBD1,many,TRBV5-1,TRBJ2-1,15,CASSQGQGNYNEQFF,TGCGCCAGCAGCCAGGGACAGGGCAATTACAATGAGCAGTTCTTC
NA,few,TRBV5-6,TRBJ2-3,14,CASRVAGGTDTQYF,TGTGCCAGCAGGGTAGCCGGAGGCACAGATACGCAGTATTTT
NA,NA,TRBV4-1,TRBJ1-3,14,CASSHPASGNTIYF,TGCGCCAGCAGCCACCCTGCCTCTGGAAACACCATATATTTT
NA,NA,TRBV19,TRBJ2-1,11,CASIQGDEQFF,TGTGCCAGTATTCAAGGCGATGAGCAGTTCTTC
NA,NA,TRBV9,TRBJ1-1,13,CASSVVDHAEAFF,TGTGCCAGCAGCGTAGTCGACCACGCTGAAGCTTTCTTT
NA,NA,TRBV30,TRBJ1-2,12,CAWSVRAYGYTF,TGTGCCTGGAGTGTACGAGCGTATGGCTACACCTTC
TRBD1,many,TRBV30,TRBJ1-1,12,CAWNRGYTEAFF,TGTGCCTGGAACAGGGGTTACACTGAAGCTTTCTTT